The 7 T cell receptor beta chains listed next were all sequenced from one sample in a study of blood T cell repertoires in COVID-19 (dated by TCRdb to the early 2020s). The method was the immunoSEQ multiplex PCR assay. TCRdb retrieved this table from immuneACCESS and kept in-frame rearrangements only. Not all clones are present; in checked studies, unresolved V genes account for under half, and no reason is known for the remainder. This sample holds roughly 150,000 clones; approximately 86% were observed only once. The ten top clones hold around 2.5% of the sample. The sample was peripheral blood. The receptors were gathered from a woman older than 75 with COVID-19, enrolled during active disease.

Worth noting for this clone: This sample includes further DNA sequences coding for the same CDR3. The chain uses TRBV9 and TRBJ1-6; D is possibly TRBD1 (6 bases). Germline CDR1 SGDLS, CDR2 YYNGEE. V lost 0 bases, J lost 8 bases, and 9 bases lay in between. The CDR3 spans 14 residues. The CDR3 nucleotides read TGTGCCAGCAGCGTAGACAGGGTCGATTCACCCCTCCACTTT. Translation gives CASSVDRVDSPLHF.

The chain couples TRBV29-1 to TRBJ1-1; 7 positions match TRBD1. CDR1 and CDR2 (germline): SQVTM, ANQGSEA. The CDR3 is 13 amino acids. Trimming took 7 bases from V and 2 from J; bases not matched to a gene: 7. In DNA, the CDR3 is TGCAGCGCAATGACAGGGCGTAACACTGAAGCTTTCTTT. It yields the protein CSAMTGRNTEAFF.

The rearrangement uses TRBV6-5 and TRBJ2-3; 7 nucleotides agree with TRBD2. The V gene end was trimmed by 5 bases and the J gene end by 4 bases; junction bases not matched to a gene: 9. The germline V gene has CDR1 MNHEY and CDR2 SVGAGI. The CDR3 is 15 residues long. The chain's CDR3 is CASSPRGGISDTQYF. CDR3 coding DNA: TGTGCCAGCAGTCCCCGGGGAGGGATTTCAGATACGCAGTATTTT.

This clone was counted between two and nine times. This chain uses TRBV18 with TRBJ1-1, with 7 bases aligning to TRBD1. The CDR3 totals 18 residues. The V and J ends lost 2 bases and 1 base, in that order; junction bases with no gene match: 13. Germline V lookup: CDR1 KGHSH, CDR2 LQKENI. Here the CDR3 reads CASSPLLPGQPSNTEAFF. In DNA, the CDR3 is TGTGCCAGCTCACCATTGCTCCCGGGACAGCCTTCGAACACTGAAGCTTTCTTT.

The V call is TRBV28, the J call TRBJ2-7, with TRBD2 as a possible D gene (6 bases). Germline-derived CDR1 and CDR2 are MDHEN and SYDVKM. Trimming removed 7 bases from V and 2 bases from J, with 9 bases in between. CDR3 length equals 12 residues. CDR3 residues: CASTTGAYEQYF. In DNA form, the CDR3 reads TGTGCCAGCACGACGGGAGCCTACGAGCAGTACTTC.

The chain carries TRBV5-4 and TRBJ1-2, with TRBD1 matching 9 bases. With V trimmed by 4 bases and J by 8 bases, 9 bases remained unmatched. CDR1 and CDR2 (germline): SGHNT, YYREEE (reference sequence). The CDR3 extends over 14 amino acids. In DNA, the CDR3 is TGTGCCAGCAGCCCCGGGACAGGGTTGATAGGCTACACCTTC. Translating it yields CASSPGTGLIGYTF.

The gene calls are TRBV28 and TRBJ2-3; TRBD2 agrees at 9 bases. The CDR3 loop spans 15 amino acids. Germline trimming cut 5 bases from V and 2 bases from J; bases unmatched to any gene: 5. Per the germline V gene, CDR1 is MDHEN and CDR2 is SYDVKM. The CDR3 loop reads CASSPTSGHTDTQYF. CDR3 coding DNA: TGTGCCAGCAGTCCGACTAGCGGTCACACAGATACGCAGTATTTT.